This TCR beta chain was observed in a study of identical twins. This clonotype was seen only a few times. Trimming took 0 bases from V and 1 from J, leaving 22 bases between them. The V gene's germline CDR1 is SGHTA and CDR2 FQGNSA. The CDR3 consists of 19 residues. TCRdb analysed the 5' RACE reads with MiXCR anew, one entry per CDR3 protein. The sample records approximately 690,000 distinct CDR3 sequences, 6.1% being singletons. The rearrangement joins TRBV7-2 to TRBJ2-7, with TRBD2 as a possible D gene (5 bases). Sequencing used naive T cells sorted from blood. This TCR derives from a young man in good health. As DNA, the CDR3 is TGTGCCAGCAGCTTAGCGCCCCGGGGAGAACTAGACGAATCCTACGAGCAGTACTTC. It is translated as CASSLAPRGELDESYEQYF.